Detailed here is one TCR beta chain. Positive CCR7 selection of CD45RO-negative cells yielded the naive CD8 cells, and terminally differentiated effector memory CD45RA+ cells were excluded. Sequencing was performed with immunoSEQ multiplex PCR; in TCRdb, only in-frame clones are kept and a portion is missing. The sample has roughly 550,000 clones, around 95% seen once. Germline CDR1 and CDR2: SQVTM and ANQGSEA. V lost 3 bases, J lost 0 bases, and 18 bases lay in between. CDR3 size: 17 residues. This sample was taken from a study of shared clonotypes between healthy human individuals. The sample comprised naive CD8+ T cells sorted from blood. The sequence was obtained from a woman between 25 and 40 years old in good health. This sequence joins TRBV29-1 and TRBJ2-1, with TRBD1 as a possible D gene (6 bases). The DNA for the CDR3 is TGCAGCGTTGATCTTCTTGGACAGAAATTCTCCTACAATGAGCAGTTCTTC. Its protein product is CSVDLLGQKFSYNEQFF.